This is a list of T cell receptor beta chains from one sample in a study of T cell repertoires in cytomegalovirus infection. TCRdb re-called the reads through MiXCR, storing one row per CDR3 protein. The data hold about 770,000 distinct CDR3 sequences, with approximately 32% observed a single time. No antigen has been assigned to these receptors. The sequences come from cultured CD8+ T cells from PBMCs, collected from culture after CMV antigen stimulation. These receptors all come from a human donor in good health (CMV status not recorded). Some clones in this sample may be carry-over from other donors' samples. Both conserved end residues are part of each CDR3. A D gene is named only where the DNA matches it firmly. Expanded clones get a size class; other rows say once, few or many, or leave the size out.

cdr3_length	v_call	d_call	j_call	clone_size	cdr3_nt	cdr3_aa
15	TRBV9	TRBD1	TRBJ2-2	.	TGTGCCAGCAGCGATCGACAGGGGGCCACCGGGGAGCTGTTTTTT	CASSDRQGATGELFF
14	TRBV15	TRBD1	TRBJ2-1	.	TGTGCCACCGGTAGACAGGGGCAGTACAATGAGCAGTTCTTC	CATGRQGQYNEQFF
15	TRBV7-9	.	TRBJ2-1	.	TGTGCCAGCAGCTCCGAGGCATCCCACTACAATGAGCAGTTCTTC	CASSSEASHYNEQFF
22	TRBV15	TRBD1	TRBJ1-2	.	TGTGCCACCAGCAGAGATGTCCAGGGGGCGGAGGAAATGGCAGGGGCCATCTATGGCTACACCTTC	CATSRDVQGAEEMAGAIYGYTF
17	TRBV4-1	TRBD1	TRBJ2-2	few	TGCGCCAGCAGCTTGAACCCGGGACAGGGGAACACCGGGGAGCTGTTTTTT	CASSLNPGQGNTGELFF
14	TRBV15	.	TRBJ1-1	.	TGTGCCACCAGCAAGGCAGGGGATGTCACTGAAGCTTTCTTT	CATSKAGDVTEAFF
16	TRBV28	.	TRBJ1-1	.	TGTGCCAGCAGTTTATTTGGCAGGGGCGGGGAAACTGAAGCTTTCTTT	CASSLFGRGGETEAFF
14	TRBV4-1	TRBD1	TRBJ1-1	.	TGCGCCAGCACCCCCCGGGACAGGGCCCCTGAAGCTTTCTTT	CASTPRDRAPEAFF
15	TRBV5-1	TRBD2	TRBJ2-1	.	TGCGCCAGCAGCTTCTTCCTAGCGGGGGGTGGTGAGCAGTTCTTC	CASSFFLAGGGEQFF
14	TRBV4-1	.	TRBJ2-1	.	TGCGCCAGCAGCGAGGGCCAGGGCACCGATGAGCAGTTCTTC	CASSEGQGTDEQFF
16	TRBV7-6	TRBD1	TRBJ2-1	.	TGTGTCAGCAGCCCGAGGACAGGGAGCTCCTACAATGAGCAGTTCTTC	CVSSPRTGSSYNEQFF
16	TRBV12-3/TRBV12-4	TRBD2	TRBJ2-3	many	TGTGCCAGCAGTCCTAAGCGGGGCATCCTCGCAGATACGCAGTATTTT	CASSPKRGILADTQYF
16	TRBV9	TRBD2	TRBJ2-5	.	TGTGCCAGCAGCGTAGTCCCAGCGGGGGCCCAAGAGACCCAGTACTTC	CASSVVPAGAQETQYF
14	TRBV7-2	.	TRBJ2-5	many	TGTGCCAGCAGCTTAATAGACAGCCAAGAGACCCAGTACTTC	CASSLIDSQETQYF
15	TRBV27	TRBD1	TRBJ2-1	.	TGTGCCAGCAACCCTCCGGGACAGGGGGGCGATGAGCAGTTCTTC	CASNPPGQGGDEQFF
15	TRBV5-6	TRBD2	TRBJ2-1	few	TGTGCCAGCAGCTTTGGAACTAGCGGGCACAATGAGCAGTTCTTC	CASSFGTSGHNEQFF
15	TRBV20-1	.	TRBJ2-7	.	TGCAGTGCTAGAGATCTACAGGGTGGGACCTACGAGCAGTACTTC	CSARDLQGGTYEQYF
15	TRBV7-6	TRBD2	TRBJ2-1	few	TGTGCCAGCAGCTTAAATCGGGGGGTCTTGAATGAGCAGTTCTTC	CASSLNRGVLNEQFF
15	TRBV9	TRBD1	TRBJ2-5	few	TGTGCCAGCAGCACCACTCCGGGACAGCAAGAGACCCAGTACTTC	CASSTTPGQQETQYF
19	TRBV6-1	TRBD2	TRBJ2-3	.	TGTGCCAGCAGTGAAGCGGGATGGGCTAGCGGGGGGAAAACAGATACGCAGTATTTT	CASSEAGWASGGKTDTQYF
16	TRBV7-9	TRBD1	TRBJ1-1	many	TGTGCCAGCAGCCGGGACAGGGCTAAGTCGTACACTGAAGCTTTCTTT	CASSRDRAKSYTEAFF
17	TRBV28	TRBD1	TRBJ1-2	few	TGTGCCAGCAGTTCCCGCTCAAGACAGGGGATTGACTATGGCTACACCTTC	CASSSRSRQGIDYGYTF
15	TRBV29-1	.	TRBJ2-2	.	TGCAGCGTTGAAGGCAGGGGTCGTGACACCGGGGAGCTGTTTTTT	CSVEGRGRDTGELFF
15	TRBV15	.	TRBJ2-1	few	TGTGCCACCAGCAGAGATCGTAAGGGGGTGGGTGAGCAGTTCTTC	CATSRDRKGVGEQFF
13	TRBV20-1	TRBD2	TRBJ2-7	.	TGCAGTGCTAGGACTAGCGGCTCCTACGAGCAGTACTTC	CSARTSGSYEQYF
14	TRBV7-8	.	TRBJ1-5	many	TGTGCCAGCAGCTTAAACAGGGACAATCAGCCCCAGCATTTT	CASSLNRDNQPQHF
15	TRBV5-4	.	TRBJ1-2	.	TGTGCCAGCAGCTGGGGATGGGAAGCTAACTATGGCTACACCTTC	CASSWGWEANYGYTF
12	TRBV27	.	TRBJ2-7	.	TGTGCCAGCGGCCGGCCCGATGGCGAGCAGTACTTC	CASGRPDGEQYF
13	TRBV19	.	TRBJ1-6	few	TGTGCCAGTAAACCCAGTAATAATTCACCCCTCCACTTT	CASKPSNNSPLHF
18	TRBV7-9	.	TRBJ1-3	few	TGTGCCAGCAGCAAGGACATGGGGGCAGCTCTCACCCCCACAAAGATATATTTT	CASSKDMGAALTPTKIYF
17	TRBV5-4	.	TRBJ1-6	.	TGTGCCAGCAGCTTGTTCCGACCCGCGGAATATAATTCACCCCTCCACTTT	CASSLFRPAEYNSPLHF
15	TRBV4-3	.	TRBJ1-2	.	TGCGCCAGCAGCCAAGAAGAGGACCGAACTAGGGGCTACACCTTC	CASSQEEDRTRGYTF
10	TRBV29-1	.	TRBJ1-1	.	TGCAGCGCTCAGGAGACTGAAGCTTTCTTT	CSAQETEAFF
14	TRBV20-1	.	TRBJ1-5	many	TGCAGTGCCTCCCCCGGGGGGGCAAGTCAGCCCCAGCATTTT	CSASPGGASQPQHF
12	TRBV20-1	.	TRBJ1-6	once	TGCAGTGCTAGAGATCGGTATTCACCCCTCCACTTT	CSARDRYSPLHF
12	TRBV24-1	.	TRBJ1-4	few	TGTGCCACCAGTGAACGGGGTGAAAAACTGTTTTTT	CATSERGEKLFF
13	TRBV29-1	.	TRBJ2-2	.	TGCAGCACTCGAGGATCGGTTGCCGGGGAGCTGTTTTTT	CSTRGSVAGELFF
15	TRBV12-3/TRBV12-4	.	TRBJ2-1	few	TGTGCCAGCAGTTTTATAGGTGTAGAGTACAATGAGCAGTTCTTC	CASSFIGVEYNEQFF
16	TRBV7-3	TRBD1	TRBJ2-2	.	TGTGCCAGCAGTCTTGGTCAGGGGGCAGGGACCGGGGAGCTGTTTTTT	CASSLGQGAGTGELFF
14	TRBV7-6	.	TRBJ2-1	few	TGTGCCAGCAGCTTACCTCGACCCTACAATGAGCAGTTCTTC	CASSLPRPYNEQFF
16	TRBV11-3	TRBD1	TRBJ1-1	.	TGTGCCAGCAGCTCCCGGGACAGGGGAGCAGACACTGAAGCTTTCTTT	CASSSRDRGADTEAFF
14	TRBV18	.	TRBJ1-2	.	TGTGCCAGCTCACCACGATCAGGGGCTGGTGGCTACACCTTC	CASSPRSGAGGYTF
15	TRBV7-8	.	TRBJ1-1	many	TGTGCCAGCAGCTTCCTCAGTAAGGTGAACACTGAAGCTTTCTTT	CASSFLSKVNTEAFF
15	TRBV6-2/TRBV6-3	TRBD1	TRBJ1-1	few	TGTGCCAGCAGCACAACAGGGGGGTCGTTCACTGAAGCTTTCTTT	CASSTTGGSFTEAFF
14	TRBV15	.	TRBJ2-5	.	TGTGCCACCAGCAGACTTGACAGAGAAGAGACCCAGTACTTC	CATSRLDREETQYF
14	TRBV27	.	TRBJ2-3	.	TGTGCCAGCAGTCCAAACCCGGGGGCAGATACGCAGTATTTT	CASSPNPGADTQYF
17	TRBV7-9	TRBD2	TRBJ2-3	few	TGTGCCAGCAGCGGAGAGGGACTAGCGGGGGGAACAGATACGCAGTATTTT	CASSGEGLAGGTDTQYF